One sample yielded the 22 T cell receptor beta chains listed below, sequenced in a study of T cell repertoires in cytomegalovirus infection. TCRdb reprocessed the reads via MiXCR and lists one record per CDR3 protein. The top ten clones hold around 27% of a sample with about 180,000 distinct CDR3 sequences, about a sixth of them seen once. Sequencing input: CD8+ T cells from PBMCs. The receptors were gathered from a human donor in good health (CMV status not recorded). Some clones in this sample may be carry-over from other donors' samples.

This clonotype was seen only a few times. This chain joins TRBV27 and TRBJ2-1, with D perhaps matching TRBD1 (6 bases). In germline, CDR1 is MNHEY, CDR2 SMNVEV (reference sequence). The length of the CDR3 is 19 residues. V was trimmed by 4 bases and J by 6 bases, leaving 28 bases between them. The CDR3 DNA is TGTGCCAGCAGTTCACCACTCGCATCAGGGGCTATTTGGCCCAATGAGCAGTTCTTC. It encodes CASSSPLASGAIWPNEQFF.

This clonotype was counted ten times or more. This chain links TRBV6-2 or TRBV6-3 with TRBJ2-7, with D tentatively TRBD2 (5 bases). Trimming removed 2 bases from V and 2 bases from J, with 19 bases in between. This CDR3 is built from 17 residues. The germline V gene encodes CDR1 MNHEY and CDR2 SVGEGT. The CDR3 reads CASSYDLGRRETYEQYF. The CDR3 DNA is TGTGCCAGCAGTTACGACCTTGGGAGACGAGAGACCTACGAGCAGTACTTC.

V and J are TRBV11-2 and TRBJ2-3, with D perhaps TRBD2 (5 bases). Germline V CDR1 and CDR2: SGHAT, FQNNGV. The CDR3 runs 16 residues. The V gene lost 3 bases and the J gene lost 2 bases, with 15 bases spanning the gap. DNA for the CDR3: TGTGCCAGCAGCTTCTACCTTAGCCGGGACACAGATACGCAGTATTTT. Amino acid sequence: CASSFYLSRDTDTQYF.

This chain joins TRBV7-9 and TRBJ2-1; perhaps TRBD2 as D (6 bases). V was shortened by 3 bases and J by 4 bases, with 13 bases between the two germline ends. The CDR3 is 15 residues long. From germline, CDR1 is SEHNR and CDR2 FQNEAQ (reference sequence). In DNA form, the CDR3 reads TGTGCCAGCAGCTTGTCCGGGACTCTTTACAATGAGCAGTTCTTC. Translation gives CASSLSGTLYNEQFF.

This chain connects TRBV6-2 or TRBV6-3 to TRBJ1-1; 7 bases line up with TRBD1. CDR1 MNHEY and CDR2 SVGEGT come from the germline V gene. The V segment lost 5 bases and the J segment 0 bases; nucleotides outside the gene matches: 12. The CDR3 sequence is 17 residues long. Written as DNA, the CDR3 is TGTGCCAGCAGTAGTGGGACAGCTTTTTACCTGAACACTGAAGCTTTCTTT. This codes for CASSSGTAFYLNTEAFF.

The CDR3 loop is CASSGRPNPVSYEQYF. The CDR3 DNA sequence: TGTGCCAGCAGCGGCCGGCCCAACCCGGTATCCTACGAGCAGTACTTC. The chain recombines TRBV7-9 with TRBJ2-7; no clear D gene. Germline lookup yields CDR1 SEHNR and CDR2 FQNEAQ (reference sequence). This CDR3 contains 16 residues. V was shortened by 5 bases and J by 1 base, with 18 bases between the two germline ends.

This clonotype was seen more than once but under ten times. V and J are TRBV11-2 and TRBJ1-2; no reliable D call. There are 14 residues in the CDR3. From germline, CDR1 is SGHAT and CDR2 FQNNGV. V shed 0 bases and J shed 2 bases, with 7 bases lying between them. In nucleotides, the CDR3 is TGTGCCAGCAGCTTAGAGTACGGGAACTATGGCTACACCTTC. Residues: CASSLEYGNYGYTF.

The rearrangement uses TRBV5-1 and TRBJ2-7; D not certain. V was clipped by 3 bases and J by 3 bases, with 7 bases between them. Germline V gene sequence: CDR1 SGHRS, CDR2 YFSETQ. The CDR3 is made up of 12 amino acids. CDR3 DNA: TGCGCCAGCAGCTCCGAAAACTACGAGCAGTACTTC. Translated, it gives CASSSENYEQYF.

This clonotype showed up just a few times. The rearrangement joins TRBV6-6 to TRBJ2-7; D not resolved. From germline, CDR1 is MNHNY and CDR2 SVGAGI (reference sequence). The ends were cut back, 6 bases at V and 4 bases at J, with 22 bases in the middle. The CDR3 is 16 amino acids. This CDR3 reads CASSYRTEPRAYEQYF. The CDR3 nucleotides are TGTGCCAGCAGCTACCGAACAGAACCAAGAGCGTACGAGCAGTACTTC.

In its sample, this clonotype was seen once. The V and J genes are TRBV9 and TRBJ2-1; tentatively, D is TRBD2 (7 bases). Trimming cost V 2 bases and J 2 bases, with 23 bases left between them. The CDR3 runs 19 residues. CDR1 is SGDLS, CDR2 YYNGEE, per germline. In DNA, the CDR3 is TGTGCCAGCAGCGTGGAAGTAGATTCGGCGGGGGCCACCTACAATGAGCAGTTCTTC. As protein: CASSVEVDSAGATYNEQFF. The whole variable domain, remainder taken from reference TRBV9 and TRBJ2-1, is DSGVTQTPKHLITATGQRVTLRCSPRSGDLSVYWYQQSLDQGLQFLIQYYNGEERAKGNILERFSAQQFPDLHSELNLSSLELGDSALYFCASSVEVDSAGATYNEQFFGPGTRLTVL.

The chain employs TRBV28 and TRBJ2-7; 11 bases agree with TRBD2. Germline V lookup: CDR1 MDHEN, CDR2 SYDVKM. The CDR3 has 16 residues. Germline trimming cut 5 bases from V and 0 bases from J; bases unmatched to any gene: 6. Here the CDR3 DNA reads TGTGCCAGCAGTCGGCTAGCGGGGGGCCGCTCCTACGAGCAGTACTTC. This sequence encodes CASSRLAGGRSYEQYF.

This clonotype has just a few counts. This chain uses TRBV6-2 or TRBV6-3 with TRBJ2-1; 8 nucleotides line up with TRBD2. Germline-derived CDR1 and CDR2 are MNHEY and SVGEGT. CDR3 length: 15 residues. The trim removed 6 bases at V and 0 bases at J, leaving 4 bases unmatched. The DNA for the CDR3 is TGTGCCAGCAGCCAACTAGCGGACTCCTACAATGAGCAGTTCTTC. This translates into CASSQLADSYNEQFF.

In this sample, this clonotype turned up a few times. This chain joins TRBV12-3 or TRBV12-4 and TRBJ1-1; D remains ambiguous. CDR3 size: 13 residues. V was cut by 3 bases and J by 6 bases, with 11 bases left in between. The CDR3 coding sequence is TGTGCCAGCAGTTTCGGCATTGGACCTGAAGCTTTCTTT. It yields the protein CASSFGIGPEAFF.

The gene calls are TRBV7-9 and TRBJ2-7, with 12 bases fitting TRBD2. With V trimmed by 4 bases and J by 0 bases, 4 bases remained unmatched. CDR3 length: 16 residues. Germline CDR1 is SEHNR and CDR2 is FQNEAQ (reference sequence). For the CDR3, the DNA is TGTGCCAGCAGCTCTCCGGGACTAGCGGGCTCCTACGAGCAGTACTTC. Its translation is CASSSPGLAGSYEQYF.

The V gene is TRBV20-1, the J gene TRBJ2-1; 12 bases match TRBD1. The CDR3 contains 12 residues. Germline loops: CDR1 DFQATT, CDR2 SNEGSKA (reference sequence). This CDR3 reads CSRGQGANEQFF. CDR3 DNA sequence: TGCTCGAGGGGACAGGGGGCCAATGAGCAGTTCTTC.

Only a few counts were recorded for this clonotype. The V gene is TRBV2, the J gene TRBJ2-7; TRBD2 aligns across 9 bases. CDR1 is SNHLY and CDR2 is FYNNEI in the germline V gene. V lost 2 bases to trimming and J lost 4 bases; unmatched junction nucleotides: 9. This CDR3 is 16 amino acids long. The CDR3 DNA sequence: TGTGCCAGCAGTGAACTAGCGGGGTCTTCCTTTTACGAGCAGTACTTC. Translation gives CASSELAGSSFYEQYF.

This clonotype was seen a few times. This rearrangement joins TRBV28 to TRBJ1-2; TRBD1 is a possible D gene (6 bases). Trimming removed 6 bases at V and 3 bases at J, with 17 bases between. The CDR3 is 15 amino acids. The V gene's germline CDR1 is MDHEN and CDR2 SYDVKM. The CDR3 here is CASSPDGGFHYGYTF. CDR3 DNA sequence: TGTGCCAGCAGCCCGGATGGGGGCTTTCACTATGGCTACACCTTC.

J is TRBJ1-5 and V is TRBV19; D not certain. V lost 6 bases to trimming and J lost 3 bases, with 15 bases between them. CDR3 length equals 15 residues. Germline V CDR1 and CDR2: LNHDA, SQIVND (reference sequence). CDR3 amino acids: CASSPRQPTNQPQHF. The DNA of the CDR3 is TGTGCCAGTAGCCCCCGGCAGCCCACCAATCAGCCCCAGCATTTT.

The genes are TRBV20-1 and TRBJ1-1; unclear D gene. V lost 0 bases, J lost 3 bases, and 5 bases lay in between. This CDR3 contains 12 residues. Per the germline V gene, CDR1 is DFQATT and CDR2 is SNEGSKA (reference sequence). The CDR3 reads CSARDHDTEAFF. The CDR3 region has the DNA TGCAGTGCTAGAGACCACGACACTGAAGCTTTCTTT.

The chain couples TRBV27 to TRBJ2-1, with 10 positions matching TRBD2. This CDR3 has 17 residues. Germline V lookup: CDR1 MNHEY, CDR2 SMNVEV (reference sequence). V dropped 5 bases and J dropped 4; count of bases not matched to a gene: 11. The CDR3 here is CASSLHISGGSYNEQFF. CDR3 sequence (DNA): TGTGCCAGCAGTCTACATATTAGCGGGGGGTCTTACAATGAGCAGTTCTTC.

This rearrangement joins TRBV12-3 or TRBV12-4 to TRBJ2-1; TRBD1 is a possible D gene (6 bases). Trimming took off 1 base at V and 3 bases at J, with 10 bases between the two ends. This CDR3 is 15 amino acids long. Here the CDR3 DNA reads TGTGCCAGCAGTTTAGGTGGGACACACTACAATGAGCAGTTCTTC. Its protein is CASSLGGTHYNEQFF.

The rearrangement links TRBV29-1 to TRBJ2-2; D is perhaps TRBD2 (6 bases). V was cut by 4 bases and J by 4 bases, with 13 bases left in between. This CDR3 contains 14 residues. Germline V CDR1 and CDR2: SQVTM, ANQGSEA. The CDR3 DNA follows: TGCAGCGTTGTTGGAGGGGCGGGCACCGGGGAGCTGTTTTTT. Translated: CSVVGGAGTGELFF.